The present TCR beta chain was sequenced within a study of control samples from healthy donors and cancer patients (dated by TCRdb to about 2020). Inclusive of the bounding cysteine and phenylalanine, the CDR3 is 13 residues long. This entry keeps only the CDR3 DNA: 39 bases, framed from base 1. The V end loses 4 bases and the J end loses 5 bases, and a stretch of 11 bases separates them. A remark on this clone: The antigen it binds to is not known. No much larger clone is present one base from it, and per-base qualities are unavailable.

Libraries were prepared through the immunoSEQ multiplex PCR assay. TCRdb stores this immuneACCESS table with in-frame sequences only. Part of the clones is absent; in the studies checked, under half of the shortfall reflects unresolved V genes, and no reason is known for the rest. This sample comprises about 180,000 clones, 90% of them detected only once. 1.3% to 1.5% of the sample lies in the top ten. Sequencing input: blood. This receptor chain uses TRBV12-3 or TRBV12-4 and TRBJ1-2; no confident D gene assignment can be made. The receptor was derived from a woman between 45 and 65 years old in good health. The nucleotides read TGTGCCAGCAGTTCCGCCGGAAGGTATGGCTACACCTTC. This gives the protein CASSSAGRYGYTF.